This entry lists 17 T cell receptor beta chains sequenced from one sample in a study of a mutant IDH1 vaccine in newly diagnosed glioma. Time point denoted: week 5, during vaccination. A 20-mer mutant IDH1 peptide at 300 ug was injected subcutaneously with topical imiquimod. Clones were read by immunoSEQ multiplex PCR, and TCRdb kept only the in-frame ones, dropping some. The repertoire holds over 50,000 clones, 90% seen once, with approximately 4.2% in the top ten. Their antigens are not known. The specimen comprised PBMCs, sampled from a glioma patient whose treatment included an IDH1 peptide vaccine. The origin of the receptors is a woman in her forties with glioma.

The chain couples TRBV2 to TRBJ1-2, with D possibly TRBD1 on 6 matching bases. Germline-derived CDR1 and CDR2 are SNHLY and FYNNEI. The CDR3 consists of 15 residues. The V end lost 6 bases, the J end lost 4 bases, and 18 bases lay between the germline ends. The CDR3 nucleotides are TGTGCCAGCAGCCCACAGGGAAGGGTCCCCTATGGCTACACCTTC. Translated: CASSPQGRVPYGYTF.

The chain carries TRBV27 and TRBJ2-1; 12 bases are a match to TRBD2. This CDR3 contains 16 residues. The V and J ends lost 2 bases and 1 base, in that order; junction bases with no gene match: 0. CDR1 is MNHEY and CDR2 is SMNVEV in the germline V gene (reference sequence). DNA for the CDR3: TGTGCCAGCAGTTTAACTAGCGGGGGGTCCTACAATGAGCAGTTCTTC. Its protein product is CASSLTSGGSYNEQFF.

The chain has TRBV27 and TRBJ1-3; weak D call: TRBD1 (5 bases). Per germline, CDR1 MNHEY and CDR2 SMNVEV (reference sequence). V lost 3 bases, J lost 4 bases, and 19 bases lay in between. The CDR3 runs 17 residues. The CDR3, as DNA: TGTGCCAGCAGTTTGAAGGGGATGGGGAAAGGAGGAAACACCATATATTTT. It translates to CASSLKGMGKGGNTIYF.

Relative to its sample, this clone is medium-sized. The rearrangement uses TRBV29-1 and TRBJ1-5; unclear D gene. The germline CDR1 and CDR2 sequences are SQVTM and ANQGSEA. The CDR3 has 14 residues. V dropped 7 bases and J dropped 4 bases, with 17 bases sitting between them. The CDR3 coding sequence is TGCAGCGCCTATAATGGGGAGGCAAATCAGCCCCAGCATTTT. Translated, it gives CSAYNGEANQPQHF.

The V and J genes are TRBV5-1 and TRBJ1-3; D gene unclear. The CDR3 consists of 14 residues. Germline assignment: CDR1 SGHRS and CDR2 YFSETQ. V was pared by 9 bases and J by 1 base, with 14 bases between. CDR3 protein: CATPGRSSGNTIYF. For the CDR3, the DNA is TGCGCCACCCCTGGGCGATCATCTGGAAACACCATATATTTT. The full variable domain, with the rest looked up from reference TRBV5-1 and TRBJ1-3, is KAGVTQTPRYLIKTRGQQVTLSCSPISGHRSVSWYQQTPGQGLQFLFEYFSETQRNKGNFPGRFSGRQFSNSRSEMNVSTLELGDSALYLCATPGRSSGNTIYFGEGSWLTVV.

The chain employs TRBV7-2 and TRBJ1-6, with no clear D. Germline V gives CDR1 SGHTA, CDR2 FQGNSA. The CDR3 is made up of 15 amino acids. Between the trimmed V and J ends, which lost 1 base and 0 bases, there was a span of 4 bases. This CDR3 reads CASSLVGSYNSPLHF. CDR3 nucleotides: TGTGCCAGCAGCTTAGTAGGCTCCTATAATTCACCCCTCCACTTT.

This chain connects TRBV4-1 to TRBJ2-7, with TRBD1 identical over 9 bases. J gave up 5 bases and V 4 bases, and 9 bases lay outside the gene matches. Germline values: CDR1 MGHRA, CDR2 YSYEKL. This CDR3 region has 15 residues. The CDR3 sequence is CASSRGQGSANEQYF. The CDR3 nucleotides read TGCGCCAGCAGCCGGGGACAGGGAAGTGCGAACGAGCAGTACTTC.

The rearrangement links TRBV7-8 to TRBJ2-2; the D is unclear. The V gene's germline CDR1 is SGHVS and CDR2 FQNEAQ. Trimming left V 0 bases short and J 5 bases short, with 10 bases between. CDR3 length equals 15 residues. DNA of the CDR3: TGTGCCAGCAGCTTAGCGTTTTTAGGTACCGGGGAGCTGTTTTTT. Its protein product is CASSLAFLGTGELFF.

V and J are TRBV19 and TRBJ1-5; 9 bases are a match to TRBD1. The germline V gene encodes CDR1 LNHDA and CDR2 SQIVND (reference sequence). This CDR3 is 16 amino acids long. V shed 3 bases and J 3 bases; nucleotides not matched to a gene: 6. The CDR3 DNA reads TGTGCCAGTAGTATCCTACAGGGGGCATTCAATCAGCCCCAGCATTTT. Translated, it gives CASSILQGAFNQPQHF.

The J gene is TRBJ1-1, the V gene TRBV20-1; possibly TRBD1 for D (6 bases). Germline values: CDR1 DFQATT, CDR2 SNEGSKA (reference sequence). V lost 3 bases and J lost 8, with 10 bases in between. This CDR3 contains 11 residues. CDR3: CSASSGTEAFF. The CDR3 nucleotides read TGCAGTGCTAGTTCTGGGACAGAAGCTTTCTTT.

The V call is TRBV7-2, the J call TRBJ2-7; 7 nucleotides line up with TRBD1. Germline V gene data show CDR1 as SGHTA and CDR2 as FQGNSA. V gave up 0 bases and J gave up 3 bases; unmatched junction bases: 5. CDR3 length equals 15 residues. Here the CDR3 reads CASSLAGDSSYEQYF. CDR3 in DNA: TGTGCCAGCAGCTTAGCCGGGGACAGCAGCTACGAGCAGTACTTC.

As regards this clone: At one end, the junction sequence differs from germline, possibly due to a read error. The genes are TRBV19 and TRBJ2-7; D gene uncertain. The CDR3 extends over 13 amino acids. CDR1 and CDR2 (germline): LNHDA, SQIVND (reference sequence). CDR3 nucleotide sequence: TGTGCCAGTAACACCGGACGTTCCTCCGAGCAGTACTTC. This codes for CASNTGRSSEQYF.

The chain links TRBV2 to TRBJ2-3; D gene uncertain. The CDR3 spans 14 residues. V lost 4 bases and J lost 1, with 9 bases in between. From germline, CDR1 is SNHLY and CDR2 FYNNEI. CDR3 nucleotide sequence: TGTGCCAGCAGTGGGGGTAGGGGCACAGATACGCAGTATTTT. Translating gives CASSGGRGTDTQYF.

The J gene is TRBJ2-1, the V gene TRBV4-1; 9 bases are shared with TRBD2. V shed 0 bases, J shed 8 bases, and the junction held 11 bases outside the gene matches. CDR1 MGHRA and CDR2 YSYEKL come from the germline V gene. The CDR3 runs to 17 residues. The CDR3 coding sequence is TGCGCCAGCAGCCAAGAAGGGACTAGCAGGTTTAGGGATGAGCAGTTCTTC. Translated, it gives CASSQEGTSRFRDEQFF.

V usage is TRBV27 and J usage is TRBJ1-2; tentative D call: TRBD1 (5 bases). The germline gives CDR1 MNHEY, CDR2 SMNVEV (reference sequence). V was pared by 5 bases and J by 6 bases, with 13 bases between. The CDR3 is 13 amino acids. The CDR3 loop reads CASSPAGGDGYTF. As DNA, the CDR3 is TGTGCCAGCAGTCCGGCGGGGGGGGATGGCTACACCTTC.

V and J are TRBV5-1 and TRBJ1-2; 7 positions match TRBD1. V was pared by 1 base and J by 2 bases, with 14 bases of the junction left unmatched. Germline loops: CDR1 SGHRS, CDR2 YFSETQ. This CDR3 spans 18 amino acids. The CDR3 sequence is CASSLHGWGQNANYGYTF. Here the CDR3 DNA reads TGCGCCAGCAGCTTGCATGGGTGGGGACAGAATGCAAACTATGGCTACACCTTC.

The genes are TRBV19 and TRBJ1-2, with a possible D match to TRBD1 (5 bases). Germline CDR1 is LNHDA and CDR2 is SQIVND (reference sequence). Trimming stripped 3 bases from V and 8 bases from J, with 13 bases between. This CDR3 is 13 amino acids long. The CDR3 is CASSMEVGRGYTF. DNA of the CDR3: TGTGCCAGTAGTATGGAGGTGGGGCGGGGCTACACCTTC.